This TCR beta chain was documented in a study of control samples from healthy donors and cancer patients. Only in-frame clones appear in the TCRdb table, and some are missing; sequencing was by immunoSEQ multiplex PCR. This table holds about 60,000 clones, 75% to 95% found once. Germline CDR1 reads DFQATT; CDR2 reads SNEGSKA (reference sequence). The CDR3 spans 11 residues. Between the trimmed V and J ends, which lost 3 bases and 1 base, there was a span of 4 bases. Comment on this clone: This sample also contains other DNA sequences that code for the same CDR3.

Sequenced input: PBMCs. This sequence joins TRBV20-1 and TRBJ2-7; D is undetermined. The sequence was collected from a woman between 50 and 59 years old with colorectal cancer. CDR3 amino acids: CSASPSYEQYF. The CDR3 nucleotides read TGCAGTGCTAGCCCTTCCTACGAGCAGTACTTC.